Shown below are 32 T cell receptor beta chains from a single sample sequenced in a study of shared clonotypes between healthy human individuals. Profiling relied on immunoSEQ multiplex PCR, and the TCRdb table lists in-frame clones only, not all of them. The sample holds 400,000 to 500,000 clones, about 79% seen once. Sequencing was carried out using PBMCs. Receptors were obtained from a woman aged 40 to 50 in good health. Some clones in this sample may be carry-over from other donors' samples.

Here the CDR3 reads CASSLGGPDKGNNEQFF. The CDR3 DNA sequence: TGTGCCAGCAGCTTAGGAGGACCTGACAAGGGGAACAATGAGCAGTTCTTC. The chain joins TRBV7-7 to TRBJ2-1; perhaps TRBD1 as D (5 bases). The germline V gene has CDR1 SSHAT and CDR2 FNYEAQ (reference sequence). V shed 1 base and J shed 5 bases, with 18 bases lying between them. The CDR3 is 17 amino acids.

This clone has just a few counts. V is TRBV10-3 and J is TRBJ2-7; unclear D gene. The CDR3 totals 13 residues. The ends were cut back, 5 bases at V and 0 bases at J, with 8 bases in the middle. CDR1 is ENHRY, CDR2 SYGVKD, per germline. The CDR3 protein is CAISSGFSYEQYF. Here the CDR3 DNA reads TGTGCCATCAGTAGTGGATTCTCCTACGAGCAGTACTTC.

This clone came up many times. The rearrangement links TRBV7-2 to TRBJ2-1, with 9 positions matching TRBD2. Germline CDR1 reads SGHTA; CDR2 reads FQGNSA. The CDR3 extends over 16 amino acids. V dropped 1 base and J dropped 10; count of bases not matched to a gene: 11. CDR3 nucleotides: TGTGCCAGCAGCTTAGTGGCTAGCGGGACCTGGGCGGAGCAGTTCTTC. This sequence encodes CASSLVASGTWAEQFF.

This rearrangement joins TRBV7-8 to TRBJ2-7; 7 bases are shared with TRBD1. Germline CDR1 and CDR2: SGHVS and FQNEAQ. CDR3 length equals 16 residues. V was clipped by 4 bases and J by 1 base; unmatched bases: 10. The CDR3, as DNA: TGTGCCAGCAGCTCTGATGGGACAGTTCGATCCTACGAGCAGTACTTC. Its protein is CASSSDGTVRSYEQYF.

The chain is built from TRBV7-2 and TRBJ1-5; the D is unclear. V lost 1 base and J lost 3, with 4 bases in between. The germline V gene has CDR1 SGHTA and CDR2 FQGNSA. This CDR3 comprises 13 residues. For the CDR3, the DNA is TGTGCCAGCAGCTTAGATTACAATCAGCCCCAGCATTTT. Protein product: CASSLDYNQPQHF.

Note on this clone: It is likely a read error: a sequence one base away is far more abundant. Different DNA sequences within this sample yield the same CDR3. The chain employs TRBV30 and TRBJ1-4; D not resolved. V lost 6 bases and J 5 bases, leaving 19 bases between the germline ends. The CDR3 is made up of 15 amino acids. CDR1 and CDR2 (germline): GTSNPN, SVGIG (reference sequence). This CDR3 reads CACNREFGVNEKLFF. The DNA for the CDR3 is TGTGCCTGCAACAGAGAATTTGGGGTGAATGAAAAACTGTTTTTT. Complete variable domain (other parts from reference TRBV30 and TRBJ1-4): SQTIHQWPATLVQPVGSPLSLECTVEGTSNPNLYWYRQAAGRGLQLLFYSVGIGQISSEVPQNLSASRPQDRQFILSSKKLLLSDSGFYLCACNREFGVNEKLFFGSGTQLSVL.

The chain uses TRBV4-3 and TRBJ2-3, with 14 bases lining up with TRBD2. The germline V gene encodes CDR1 LGHNA and CDR2 YSLEER. J gave up 8 bases and V 0 bases, and 10 bases lay outside the gene matches. This CDR3 has 18 amino acids. The CDR3 region is CASSQDLGLAGVGVTQYF. The CDR3 DNA is TGCGCCAGCAGCCAAGATTTGGGACTAGCGGGAGTCGGTGTTACGCAGTATTTT.

This clone was detected a few times. The gene calls are TRBV30 and TRBJ2-2; TRBD2 agrees at 8 bases. Germline values: CDR1 GTSNPN, CDR2 SVGIG (reference sequence). The CDR3 runs to 14 residues. After removal of 1 base from V and 6 bases from J, the junction contained 4 bases not matched to a gene. This chain's CDR3 is CAWSERTSSGELFF. CDR3 nucleotide sequence: TGTGCCTGGAGTGAGAGGACTAGCTCCGGGGAGCTGTTTTTT. The full variable domain, its missing parts supplied by reference TRBV30 and TRBJ2-2, is SQTIHQWPATLVQPVGSPLSLECTVEGTSNPNLYWYRQAAGRGLQLLFYSVGIGQISSEVPQNLSASRPQDRQFILSSKKLLLSDSGFYLCAWSERTSSGELFFGEGSRLTVL.

This rearrangement joins TRBV27 to TRBJ1-2; 9 nucleotides agree with TRBD1. The V gene's germline CDR1 is MNHEY and CDR2 SMNVEV (reference sequence). Trimming cost V 6 bases and J 5 bases; bases outside gene matches: 16. This CDR3 region has 17 residues. The CDR3 reads CASRSLGFGTGIYGYTF. CDR3 nucleotides: TGTGCCAGCAGGTCCTTGGGGTTTGGGACAGGGATTTATGGCTACACCTTC.

In its sample, this clone was seen once. Mismatch with germline at one junction end may stem from a read error. This rearrangement joins TRBV13 to TRBJ2-7, with TRBD2 matching 11 bases. Germline values: CDR1 PRHDT, CDR2 FYEKMQ (reference sequence). This CDR3 comprises 14 residues. CDR3 nucleotides: TGTGCCAGCAGCTCCTGGACTAGCGGGTACGAGCTGTACTTC. It encodes CASSSWTSGYELYF.

The chain uses TRBV18 and TRBJ1-5; D is undetermined. Germline assignment: CDR1 KGHSH and CDR2 LQKENI. The CDR3 sequence is 14 residues long. Trimming shortened V by 3 bases and J by 5 bases, and 11 bases separated the two germline ends. The CDR3 loop reads CASSPNSLDQPQHF. CDR3 nucleotide sequence: TGTGCCAGCTCACCCAACAGTCTCGATCAGCCCCAGCATTTT.

This clone was counted a few times. This chain connects TRBV11-2 to TRBJ2-7; 9 positions agree with TRBD1. The CDR3 has 15 residues. Per germline, CDR1 SGHAT and CDR2 FQNNGV. Trimming at V came to 5 bases and at J to 7 bases, leaving 12 bases not matched to a gene. The CDR3 here is CASSQSGTGLGEQYF. Written as DNA, the CDR3 is TGTGCCAGCAGCCAATCCGGGACAGGGCTGGGAGAGCAGTACTTC.

The rearrangement links TRBV18 to TRBJ1-1; D possibly corresponds to TRBD1 (5 bases). The CDR3 length is 14 residues. The germline CDR1 and CDR2 sequences are KGHSH and LQKENI. V lost 4 bases and J 7 bases, leaving 16 bases between the germline ends. The CDR3 region is CASSRGIDELEAFF. DNA for the CDR3: TGTGCCAGCTCACGGGGGATAGACGAGCTTGAAGCTTTCTTT.

A word on this clone: Its ends do not fully match the called genes, so a read error is possible. The V call is TRBV7-7, the J call TRBJ2-5; no reliable D call. The CDR3 length is 13 residues. Germline lookup yields CDR1 SSHAT and CDR2 FNYEAQ (reference sequence). Here the CDR3 reads CASSLEFYATQYF. The CDR3 nucleotides read TGTGCTAGCAGCTTGGAGTTCTACGCGACCCAGTACTTC.

The chain recombines TRBV7-2 with TRBJ2-1; tentatively, D is TRBD2 (6 bases). Germline V gene lookup returns CDR1 SGHTA and CDR2 FQGNSA. The length of the CDR3 is 13 residues. V gave up 4 bases and J gave up 4 bases, with 8 bases separating them. CDR3 loop: CASSSGEYNEQFF. CDR3 bases: TGTGCCAGCAGCTCGGGGGAATACAATGAGCAGTTCTTC. The full variable domain, with the rest looked up from reference TRBV7-2 and TRBJ2-1, is GAGVSQSPSNKVTEKGKDVELRCDPISGHTALYWYRQSLGQGLEFLIYFQGNSAPDKSGLPSDRFSAERTGGSVSTLTIQRTQQEDSAVYLCASSSGEYNEQFFGPGTRLTVL.

This clone has at least ten counts. V and J are TRBV7-2 and TRBJ1-3, with D perhaps matching TRBD1 (5 bases). Trimming removed 2 bases at V and 0 bases at J, with 14 bases between. CDR1 is SGHTA and CDR2 is FQGNSA in the germline V gene. This CDR3 comprises 17 residues. The CDR3 bases are TGTGCCAGCAGCTTACGGGGCGGGGCAGACTCTGGAAACACCATATATTTT. It translates to CASSLRGGADSGNTIYF.

The V call is TRBV27, the J call TRBJ1-4; 7 nucleotides agree with TRBD1. Germline lookup yields CDR1 MNHEY and CDR2 SMNVEV (reference sequence). V dropped 5 bases and J dropped 4; count of bases not matched to a gene: 4. The CDR3 length is 14 residues. CDR3 sequence (DNA): TGTGCCAGCAGTGCACAGGGGAGTAATGAAAAACTGTTTTTT. Protein product: CASSAQGSNEKLFF.

The genes are TRBV27 and TRBJ2-3; 10 nucleotides align to TRBD1. In germline, CDR1 is MNHEY, CDR2 SMNVEV (reference sequence). The CDR3 extends over 16 amino acids. V lost 3 bases to trimming and J lost 1 base; unmatched junction nucleotides: 4. The DNA for the CDR3 is TGTGCCAGCAGTTTCCCCGGGACAGGGGGCACAGATACGCAGTATTTT. Residues: CASSFPGTGGTDTQYF.

The chain uses TRBV13 and TRBJ2-1; 7 nucleotides line up with TRBD2. The CDR3 has 15 amino acids. CDR1 and CDR2 from the germline V gene are PRHDT and FYEKMQ (reference sequence). The V and J ends lost 3 bases and 2 bases, in that order; junction bases with no gene match: 4. CDR3 sequence reads: CASSLEREAYNEQFF. The CDR3 DNA reads as TGTGCCAGCAGCTTGGAGCGGGAAGCCTACAATGAGCAGTTCTTC.

Only a few counts were recorded for this clone. This rearrangement joins TRBV27 to TRBJ2-1, with TRBD2 identical over 8 bases. The V gene's germline CDR1 is MNHEY and CDR2 SMNVEV (reference sequence). With V trimmed by 2 bases and J by 1 base, 1 base remained unmatched. CDR3 length equals 15 residues. The CDR3 loop is CASSLVAGSYNEQFF. The CDR3 DNA sequence: TGTGCCAGCAGTTTAGTAGCGGGGTCCTACAATGAGCAGTTCTTC.

The V call is TRBV7-2, the J call TRBJ2-3; 8 nucleotides line up with TRBD2. The germline gives CDR1 SGHTA, CDR2 FQGNSA. The trim removed 3 bases at V and 6 bases at J, leaving 14 bases unmatched. There are 17 residues in the CDR3. The DNA of the CDR3 is TGTGCCAGCAGCTTCCGACCCCCGGGACTAGGGCCCGATACGCAGTATTTT. Amino acid sequence: CASSFRPPGLGPDTQYF. The full variable domain, with the rest looked up from reference TRBV7-2 and TRBJ2-3, is GAGVSQSPSNKVTEKGKDVELRCDPISGHTALYWYRQSLGQGLEFLIYFQGNSAPDKSGLPSDRFSAERTGGSVSTLTIQRTQQEDSAVYLCASSFRPPGLGPDTQYFGPGTRLTVL.

The J gene is TRBJ1-1, the V gene TRBV21-1; the D call of TRBD1 is as the table states it, not checked on the DNA. TRBV21-1 is tagged as a pseudogene. This CDR3 spans 15 amino acids. The CDR3 protein is CASSKGWGTLTEAFF. The CDR3 DNA reads TGTGCCAGCAGCAAAGGCTGGGGGACACTCACTGAAGCTTTCTTT.

This sequence joins TRBV9 and TRBJ2-1; D unresolved. CDR3 size: 16 residues. Germline V gene sequence: CDR1 SGDLS, CDR2 YYNGEE. The germline V and J ends were trimmed by 2 bases and 4 bases, with 16 bases remaining between them. In DNA, the CDR3 is TGTGCCAGCAGCGTGGGCGGCCGGGCGACTTACAATGAGCAGTTCTTC. This gives the protein CASSVGGRATYNEQFF.

This rearrangement joins TRBV29-1 to TRBJ1-5, with D possibly TRBD1 on 5 matching bases. The CDR3 contains 12 residues. CDR1 is SQVTM and CDR2 is ANQGSEA in the germline V gene. V was cut by 6 bases and J by 5 bases, with 11 bases left in between. The CDR3 DNA is TGCAGCGTAGGGGACTTGTATCAGCCCCAGCATTTT. Its protein is CSVGDLYQPQHF.

The chain has TRBV10-3 and TRBJ1-2; no clear D. This CDR3 comprises 14 residues. V was shortened by 2 bases and J by 3 bases, with 10 bases between the two germline ends. Per the germline V gene, CDR1 is ENHRY and CDR2 is SYGVKD. Written as DNA, the CDR3 is TGTGCCATCAGTGAGACACAAGTGGACTATGGCTACACCTTC. It yields the protein CAISETQVDYGYTF.

J is TRBJ2-3 and V is TRBV29-1, with D tentatively TRBD1 or TRBD2 (5 bases each). V was shortened by 0 bases and J by 2 bases, with 18 bases between the two germline ends. The CDR3 is 17 amino acids. Germline CDR1 SQVTM, CDR2 ANQGSEA. The CDR3 DNA follows: TGCAGCGTTGAAGATCTGGGGCGGCGAGGGAACACAGATACGCAGTATTTT. Protein product: CSVEDLGRRGNTDTQYF.

The V and J genes are TRBV29-1 and TRBJ1-1; D is unresolved. Germline CDR1 and CDR2: SQVTM and ANQGSEA. The CDR3 extends over 14 amino acids. Trimming stripped 7 bases from V and 4 bases from J, with 19 bases between. CDR3 sequence reads: CSALDHDGSTEAFF. For the CDR3, the DNA is TGCAGCGCCCTGGATCACGACGGAAGCACTGAAGCTTTCTTT.

This clone was detected a few times. This sequence joins TRBV7-2 and TRBJ2-2; 7 bases are shared with TRBD1. The V gene's germline CDR1 is SGHTA and CDR2 FQGNSA. V lost 1 base, J lost 8 bases, and 4 bases stayed unmatched. This CDR3 is 14 amino acids long. CDR3 sequence reads: CASSLDRGSGELFF. CDR3 nucleotides: TGTGCCAGCAGCTTAGACAGGGGTTCGGGGGAGCTGTTTTTT.

This rearrangement joins TRBV7-2 to TRBJ2-7; TRBD2 aligns across 7 bases. V trimming: 3 bases; J trimming: 1 base; junction bases outside the gene matches: 15. CDR3 length equals 18 residues. CDR1 is SGHTA, CDR2 FQGNSA, per germline. The CDR3 DNA follows: TGTGCCAGCAGCTTGAATGGGTGGGCTAGCGGCCATTCCTACGAGCAGTACTTC. This translates into CASSLNGWASGHSYEQYF.

V and J are TRBV5-1 and TRBJ1-4; D unclear. The V end lost 0 bases, the J end lost 0 bases, and 15 bases lay between the germline ends. This CDR3 is built from 18 residues. Germline V gene lookup returns CDR1 SGHRS and CDR2 YFSETQ. CDR3 region: CASSLAYGRRATNEKLFF. Here the CDR3 DNA reads TGCGCCAGCAGCTTGGCCTACGGTAGGCGTGCAACTAATGAAAAACTGTTTTTT.

The CDR3, as DNA: TGTGCCAGCAGCCGAAACGGGACAGCTCGCTACGAGCAGTACTTC. Amino acid sequence: CASSRNGTARYEQYF. This chain links TRBV7-9 with TRBJ2-7; the match to TRBD1 covers 7 bases. The J segment lost 3 bases and the V segment lost 5 bases, leaving 10 bases of the junction unmatched. Looked up from germline, CDR1 is SEHNR and CDR2 is FQNEAQ (reference sequence). The CDR3 sequence is 15 residues long.

The chain employs TRBV7-9 and TRBJ1-2, with 10 bases that match TRBD1. With V trimmed by 5 bases and J by 4 bases, 7 bases remained unmatched. Looked up from germline, CDR1 is SEHNR and CDR2 is FQNEAQ (reference sequence). The CDR3 length is 15 residues. CDR3 in amino acids: CASSVRGTGVYGYTF. The CDR3 nucleotides read TGTGCCAGCAGCGTACGTGGGACAGGGGTCTATGGCTACACCTTC.